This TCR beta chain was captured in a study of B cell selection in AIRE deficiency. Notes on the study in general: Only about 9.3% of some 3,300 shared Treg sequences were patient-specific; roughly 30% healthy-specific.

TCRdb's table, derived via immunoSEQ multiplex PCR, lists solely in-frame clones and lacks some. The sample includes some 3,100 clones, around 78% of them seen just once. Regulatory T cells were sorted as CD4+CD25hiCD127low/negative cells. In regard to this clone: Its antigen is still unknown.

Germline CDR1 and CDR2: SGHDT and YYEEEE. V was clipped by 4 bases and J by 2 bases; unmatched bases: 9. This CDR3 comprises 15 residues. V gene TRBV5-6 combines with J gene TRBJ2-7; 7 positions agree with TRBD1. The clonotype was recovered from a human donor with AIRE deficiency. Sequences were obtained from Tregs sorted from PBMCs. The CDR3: CASSVPGQLTYEQYF. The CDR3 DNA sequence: TGTGCCAGCAGCGTACCGGGACAGTTAACCTACGAGCAGTACTTC.